Listed below are T cell receptor beta chains from one sample, sequenced in a study of cytomegalovirus exposure and HLA in healthy donors. Some clones are missing from TCRdb's copy, which holds only in-frame ones; the method was immunoSEQ multiplex PCR. The table includes 83,000 or so clones, roughly 80% detected once. The sequencing sample was made of PBMCs. Receptors originate from a young man in good health and CMV-seropositive. CDR3s include the opening cysteine and the closing phenylalanine or tryptophan. The D gene is left open where the match is weak. Clone size appears in some rows only: once, few, many, or a class for an expanded clone.

>TRBV30|TRBJ2-7|once|NA
TGTGCCTGGAGTCGTCCCTACGAGCAGTACTTC
CAWSRPYEQYF
>TRBV6-6|TRBJ2-5|NA|TRBD1
TGTGCCAGCAGCTACGGGACAGGGGGAAACCAAGAGACCCAGTACTTC
CASSYGTGGNQETQYF
>TRBV16|TRBJ2-6|NA|NA
TGTGCCAGCAGCCAATCCAGGGCTGGGGCCAACGTCCTGACTTTC
CASSQSRAGANVLTF
>TRBV15|TRBJ2-5|NA|NA
TGTGCCACCAGCAGAGACAGGAGGGAGACCCAGTACTTC
CATSRDRRETQYF
>TRBV19|TRBJ1-5|few|NA
TGTGCCAGTAGTAGGGTCAGGGGACAGCCCCAGCATTTT
CASSRVRGQPQHF
>TRBV6-6|TRBJ1-6|NA|TRBD1
TGTGCCAGCAGGGGACAGGGAGGGAACTCACCCCTCCACTTT
CASRGQGGNSPLHF
>TRBV28|TRBJ1-2|NA|TRBD1
TGTGCCAGCAGGACAGGGGGCTATGGCTACACCTTC
CASRTGGYGYTF
>TRBV19|TRBJ1-1|few|NA
TGTGCCAGTAGTAAGACAGCCCTGAACACTGAAGCTTTCTTT
CASSKTALNTEAFF
>TRBV13|TRBJ2-7|NA|NA
TGTGCCAGCAGCTCTCAGGGGCTCTACGAGCAGTACTTC
CASSSQGLYEQYF
>TRBV9|TRBJ1-1|NA|NA
TGTGCCAGCAGCACACCCGGACAGAGCACTGAAGCTTTCTTT
CASSTPGQSTEAFF
>TRBV7-2|TRBJ1-1|NA|NA
TGTGCCAGCAGCCCCCCAGGGTCGAGAAACACTGAAGCTTTCTTT
CASSPPGSRNTEAFF
>TRBV14|TRBJ2-5|NA|NA
TGTGCCAGCAGCCAATCGACACCCCGTACCCAGTACTTC
CASSQSTPRTQYF
>TRBV7-9|TRBJ1-2|NA|NA
TGTGCCAGCAGCTTAGGTTACAACATACAGGGAGGGAATGGCTACACCTTC
CASSLGYNIQGGNGYTF
>TRBV5-1|TRBJ1-5|NA|TRBD1
TGCGCCAGCAGCTGGGGACAGTTCCTATATAGCAATCAGCCCCAGCATTTT
CASSWGQFLYSNQPQHF
>TRBV6-6|TRBJ2-3|NA|NA
TGTGCCAGCAGTTACTCGAGCCTAGAGGGCACAGATACGCAGTATTTT
CASSYSSLEGTDTQYF
>TRBV11-1|TRBJ2-7|NA|NA
TGTGCCAGCAGCCATACGGTTGAAGGGGTCGAGCAGTACTTC
CASSHTVEGVEQYF
>TRBV18|TRBJ2-7|NA|TRBD2
TGTGCCAGCTCACCTGCAACTAGCGGGGACGAGCAGTACTTC
CASSPATSGDEQYF
>TRBV6-5|TRBJ1-2|NA|NA
TGTGCCAGCAGTTACACAGCTAACTATGGCTACACCTTC
CASSYTANYGYTF
>TRBV13|TRBJ2-1|NA|TRBD1
TGTGCCAGCCTAAACAGGGGGTCGGACAATGAGCAGTTCTTC
CASLNRGSDNEQFF
>TRBV4-2|TRBJ2-7|once|TRBD1
TGTGCCAGCAGCCTCGCCGGGACAGGGGCCTACTACGAGCAGTACTTC
CASSLAGTGAYYEQYF
>TRBV5-1|TRBJ1-1|NA|NA
TGCGCCAGCAGCTCGACAGAGAACACTGAAGCTTTCTTT
CASSSTENTEAFF
>TRBV9|TRBJ2-7|NA|NA
TGTGCCAGCAGCGTAGAGAAGGGGCCCCTTTACCAGCAGTACTTC
CASSVEKGPLYQQYF
>TRBV6-5|TRBJ2-1|few|NA
TGTGCCAGCAGTTACTACCACTATCCCAACAATGAGCAGTTCTTC
CASSYYHYPNNEQFF
>TRBV5-1|TRBJ2-5|NA|TRBD1
TGCGCCAGCAGCTTAGGACAGGGTCTGAAGACCCAGTACTTC
CASSLGQGLKTQYF
>TRBV19|TRBJ2-7|once|TRBD1
TGTGCCAGTAGTGGCCAGACAGGGATGTTAAACGAGCAGTACTTC
CASSGQTGMLNEQYF
>TRBV7-9|TRBJ2-7|NA|TRBD1
TGTGCCAGCAGCTTAGTAGGGGGCCGGGTCGAGCAGTACTTC
CASSLVGGRVEQYF
>TRBV5-6|TRBJ2-6|NA|NA
TGTGCCAGCAGCTTAGAGATCTCTGGGGCCAACGTCCTGACTTTC
CASSLEISGANVLTF
>TRBV7-6|TRBJ2-1|few|TRBD2
TGTGCCAGCAGCCGCATGACTAGCGGGGAACCCAATGAGCAGTTCTTC
CASSRMTSGEPNEQFF
>TRBV19|TRBJ1-1|NA|TRBD1
TGTGCCAGTAGTATAGATGGGGGGACAGGGATGGCGAACACTGAAGCTTTCTTT
CASSIDGGTGMANTEAFF
>TRBV2|TRBJ1-1|NA|NA
TGTGCCAGCAGTGAACAGGGTAATGAAGCTTTCTTT
CASSEQGNEAFF
>TRBV7-9|TRBJ2-5|NA|NA
TGTGCCAGCAGCTTAGCTTTTCTCCAAGAGACCCAGTACTTC
CASSLAFLQETQYF
>TRBV6-5|TRBJ2-1|NA|NA
TGTGCCAGCAGTTACCTGGGCAGCAATGAGCAGTTCTTC
CASSYLGSNEQFF
>TRBV6-5|TRBJ1-1|NA|TRBD1
TGTGCCAGCAGTTACTCAGGGACAGGGGACACTGAAGCTTTCTTT
CASSYSGTGDTEAFF
>TRBV7-2|TRBJ1-4|few|NA
TGTGCCAGCAGCGCGGACAGCCCAAAACTGTTTTTT
CASSADSPKLFF
>TRBV7-9|TRBJ2-7|NA|TRBD2
TGTGCCAGCACCCAGCGGGGGGACTACGAGCAGTACTTC
CASTQRGDYEQYF
>TRBV6-5|TRBJ1-5|NA|TRBD1
TGTGCCAGCAGGGAAACAGGGGCTGCTCAGCCCCAGCATTTT
CASRETGAAQPQHF
>TRBV7-9|TRBJ2-7|NA|TRBD1
TGTTCCAGCAGTTTACGGACAGGCCCCTACGAGCAGTACTTC
CSSSLRTGPYEQYF
>TRBV21-1|TRBJ2-3|NA|NA
TGTGCCAGCAGCTCCCGCAGGGAGGGACCGTGGAGCGGAACGCAGTATTTT
CASSSRREGPWSGTQYF
>TRBV30|TRBJ1-6|NA|NA
TGTGCCTGGAGTGTTACCGCGGATTCACCCCTCCACTTT
CAWSVTADSPLHF
>TRBV5-1|TRBJ1-1|NA|NA
TGCGCCAGCAGCCCCAGGACAGCGAGGAACACTGAAGCTTTCTTT
CASSPRTARNTEAFF
>TRBV6-6|TRBJ2-7|NA|TRBD1
TGTGCCAGCAACCACAGGGGTAGTCCCTACGAGCAGTACTTC
CASNHRGSPYEQYF
>TRBV5-1|TRBJ2-5|NA|TRBD2
TGCGCCAGCAGCTTGATGTCCGGACTAGAGGGCGAGACCCAGTACTTC
CASSLMSGLEGETQYF
>TRBV7-7|TRBJ2-5|NA|TRBD2
TGTGCCAGCAGCTTAGTCGGGACTAGTTTGGAGACCCAGTACTTC
CASSLVGTSLETQYF
>TRBV5-1|TRBJ1-2|once|TRBD1
TGCGCCAGCAGCCCCGGACAGGGGTTAAGCTATGGCTACACCTTC
CASSPGQGLSYGYTF
>TRBV4-2|TRBJ2-1|NA|TRBD2
TGTGCCAGCAGCCAAGCTTTCCTAGCGGGGGCTAGTGAGCAGTTCTTC
CASSQAFLAGASEQFF
>TRBV19|TRBJ2-3|NA|NA
TGTGCCAGTAGTGCCTGGACTGGGGGCACAGATACGCAGTATTTT
CASSAWTGGTDTQYF
>TRBV19|TRBJ1-3|NA|NA
TGTGCCAGTAATCCTCGATCCCTGGACAGACTCTCTGGAAACACCATATATTTT
CASNPRSLDRLSGNTIYF
>TRBV6-5|TRBJ2-3|NA|TRBD2
TGTGCCAGCAGTTACCGGGGGGGAAGCACAGATACGCAGTATTTT
CASSYRGGSTDTQYF
>TRBV5-1|TRBJ2-2|NA|TRBD1
TGCGCCAGCAGCCCTGGGGACAGGGGGCGATCCGGGGAGCTGTTTTTT
CASSPGDRGRSGELFF
>TRBV14|TRBJ1-1|NA|TRBD1
TGTGCCAGCAGCCAACAGTACCGGGACAGGGATTCTGGCACTGAAGCTTTCTTT
CASSQQYRDRDSGTEAFF